Listed below are T cell receptor beta chains from one sample, sequenced in a study of early T cells in non-severe SARS-CoV-2 infection. From the 5' RACE reads, TCRdb called clonotypes with MiXCR, one entry per CDR3 protein. Seen here are around 33,000 distinct CDR3 sequences, around 4.6% observed once, and the top ten hold approximately 8.5%. Sample: whole blood. Receptors were obtained from an adult who was a healthcare worker with PCR-confirmed SARS-CoV-2 infection or an uninfected control (not recorded which). CDR3s leave out the opening cysteine and the closing phenylalanine or tryptophan.

J gene,V gene,CDR3 protein
TRBJ2-2,TRBV24-1,ATSPGTGELF
TRBJ2-5,TRBV7-8,ASSRTGAETQY
TRBJ1-2,TRBV11-2,ASSLDRTRGYT
TRBJ2-5,TRBV12-3/TRBV12-4,ASSLGQGKGPQETQY
TRBJ2-5,TRBV7-2,ASSLVPETGKTQY
TRBJ1-2,TRBV7-9,ASSLWNRGDYGYT
TRBJ2-7,TRBV20-1,SAGTGLYEQY
TRBJ1-2,TRBV3-1,ASSRTGDYGYT
TRBJ2-3,TRBV6-2/TRBV6-3,ASSSDWSATDTQY
TRBJ2-7,TRBV7-9,ASSSLTTGQY
TRBJ2-3,TRBV20-1,SARGFIAGIPDTQY
TRBJ2-4,TRBV7-9,ASSLVSGQGCY
TRBJ2-1,TRBV5-1,ASSLVYNEQF
TRBJ2-7,TRBV6-2/TRBV6-3,ASSHSGGVPEQY
TRBJ2-3,TRBV6-6,ASSYYSDTQY
TRBJ1-5,TRBV30,AWSGLSSNQPQH
TRBJ1-5,TRBV7-2,ASSLAQGLNQPQH